This T cell receptor (beta chain) was identified in a study of OX40 agonist ivuxolimab in advanced cancers. Study-wide context: Of the patients, three showed partial responses, one with hepatocellular carcinoma and two with cutaneous melanoma.

Details on this clone: Its antigen remains unknown.

The repertoire was sequenced with immunoSEQ multiplex PCR; TCRdb's copy has only in-frame clones and lacks some. The sample comprises 30,000 to 40,000 clones, 83% of which are singletons, and around 20% rests with the top ten. Findings of the study overall: Antigen targets of the expanded peripheral T cells went undetermined.

CDR3 length: 21 amino acids. V was clipped by 0 bases and J by 0 bases, with 24 bases between them. The V gene's germline CDR1 is LNHNV and CDR2 YYDKDF (reference sequence). Individuals having autoimmune disease history or systemic immunosuppression were not enrolled. Material: CD4+ or CD8+ T cells sorted from blood, obtained in a trial of the OX40 agonist ivuxolimab. This clonotype was sampled from an adult with an advanced solid tumor such as melanoma, head and neck, liver or kidney cancer. This chain joins TRBV15 and TRBJ1-3; the D is unclear. This chain's CDR3 is CATSRDLIGLTYDLSGNTIYF. The DNA of the CDR3 is TGTGCCACCAGCAGAGATCTGATAGGCCTAACATACGACCTCTCTGGAAACACCATATATTTT.